Presented here are 5 T cell receptor beta chains from one specimen sequenced in a study of blood T cell repertoires in COVID-19. Repertoires were generated with immunoSEQ multiplex PCR, while TCRdb's copy carries only in-frame clones and drops some. The repertoire holds hundreds of thousands of clones, with approximately 87% as singletons. Sequencing used PBMCs or T cells enriched from blood (not recorded which). These TCRs come from a woman between 45 and 65 years old in a cohort exposed to, infected with or recovered from COVID-19 (not recorded which).

The rearrangement links TRBV2 to TRBJ1-1; 12 nucleotides align to TRBD1. The CDR3 sequence is 17 residues long. The V gene end was trimmed by 6 bases and the J gene end by 4 bases; junction bases not matched to a gene: 12. Germline V gene sequence: CDR1 SNHLY, CDR2 FYNNEI. This chain's CDR3 is CASSVAGTGGGSTEAFF. DNA for the CDR3: TGTGCCAGCAGCGTCGCCGGGACAGGGGGCGGGAGCACTGAAGCTTTCTTT.

The chain couples TRBV7-9 to TRBJ1-2; 9 bases match TRBD1. The CDR3 spans 15 residues. The V segment lost 1 base and the J segment 4 bases; nucleotides outside the gene matches: 4. Per germline, CDR1 SEHNR and CDR2 FQNEAQ (reference sequence). The CDR3 coding sequence is TGTGCCAGCAGCTTAGTATCGACAGGGGGCTATGGCTACACCTTC. Protein product: CASSLVSTGGYGYTF.

V and J are TRBV6-2 or TRBV6-3 and TRBJ1-5; 8 nucleotides line up with TRBD1. CDR1 and CDR2 (germline): MNHEY, SVGEGT. With V trimmed by 2 bases and J by 7 bases, 10 bases remained unmatched. The CDR3 is 16 residues long. CDR3 coding DNA: TGTGCCAGCAGTTACCGGGGACAGGCAATAAGACAGCCCCAGCATTTT. As protein: CASSYRGQAIRQPQHF.

The chain joins TRBV10-3 to TRBJ2-2, with 7 bases lining up with TRBD1. Germline V gene lookup returns CDR1 ENHRY and CDR2 SYGVKD. This CDR3 has 14 residues. With V trimmed by 6 bases and J by 1 base, 2 bases remained unmatched. This chain's CDR3 is CAIRTGQNTGELFF. The CDR3 nucleotides are TGTGCCATCAGGACAGGGCAGAACACCGGGGAGCTGTTTTTT.

The chain links TRBV14 to TRBJ2-7, with D perhaps TRBD1 (5 bases). Germline V CDR1 and CDR2: SGHDN, FVKESK. Trimming left V 4 bases short and J 5 bases short, with 6 bases between. The CDR3 runs 11 residues. The CDR3 region has the DNA TGTGCCAGCAGCCCAGGGCACGAGCAGTACTTC. It is translated as CASSPGHEQYF.